These 12 T cell receptor beta chains came from one sample sequenced in a study of blood T cells in healthy people across ages. Then a second PCR, running about 6 to 12 cycles, was carried out with a sample-barcoded 5' primer and a J-beta primer mix. From the 5' RACE reads, TCRdb called clonotypes with MiXCR, one entry per CDR3 protein. This table holds around 2 million distinct CDR3 sequences, 35% to 50% found once. Sequencing input: blood. The receptors derive from a human donor in good health.

The rearrangement joins TRBV14 to TRBJ1-1; 7 nucleotides line up with TRBD1. The J segment lost 3 bases and the V segment lost 3 bases, leaving 7 bases of the junction unmatched. The CDR3 loop spans 15 amino acids. CDR1 and CDR2 from the germline V gene are SGHDN and FVKESK. This chain's CDR3 is CASSHGGTVYTEAFF. The CDR3 DNA reads as TGTGCCAGCAGCCATGGGGGGACAGTTTACACTGAAGCTTTCTTT.

As DNA, the CDR3 is TGTGCCAGCAGTTTAGTTCGGGGGGCGAAATACGAGCAGTACTTC. Translating gives CASSLVRGAKYEQYF. This sequence joins TRBV12-3 or TRBV12-4 and TRBJ2-7; D is perhaps TRBD2 (7 bases). Trimming removed 1 base at V and 4 bases at J, with 14 bases between. The length of the CDR3 is 15 residues.

The chain is built from TRBV5-1 and TRBJ1-2, with 7 bases matching TRBD1. J was trimmed by 6 bases and V by 0 bases; bases with no gene match: 8. Germline V gene lookup returns CDR1 SGHRS and CDR2 YFSETQ. The CDR3 totals 15 residues. CDR3: CASSLDQQGPDGYTF. Written as DNA, the CDR3 is TGCGCCAGCAGCTTGGATCAACAGGGGCCCGATGGCTACACCTTC.

This clonotype showed up just a few times. The chain carries TRBV6-5 and TRBJ2-5, with TRBD2 as a possible D gene (6 bases). Trimming shortened V by 5 bases and J by 1 base, and 14 bases separated the two germline ends. CDR1 is MNHEY, CDR2 SVGAGI, per germline. This CDR3 is 15 amino acids long. CDR3 region: CASSPYLEGQETQYF. CDR3 in DNA: TGTGCCAGCAGTCCCTATCTGGAGGGCCAAGAGACCCAGTACTTC.

The J gene is TRBJ2-1, the V gene TRBV12-3 or TRBV12-4; 7 nucleotides agree with TRBD2. This CDR3 has 16 amino acids. V was clipped by 3 bases and J by 6 bases; unmatched bases: 11. The CDR3 nucleotides are TGTGCCAGCAGTTTGATCGGGAGGCTAAGGGCCAATGAGCAGTTCTTC. Its translation is CASSLIGRLRANEQFF.

This clonotype was counted only a few times. The CDR3 sequence: CASSLQVAGRDEQFF. The CDR3 DNA follows: TGTGCCAGCAGCTTACAAGTAGCGGGGCGCGATGAGCAGTTCTTC. The V gene is TRBV7-3, the J gene TRBJ2-1; 8 nucleotides agree with TRBD2. The V and J ends lost 2 bases and 8 bases, in that order; junction bases with no gene match: 8. Per the germline V gene, CDR1 is SGHTA and CDR2 is FQGTGA. The CDR3 runs 15 residues.

The chain employs TRBV6-6 and TRBJ1-6; D not resolved. V was clipped by 7 bases and J by 5 bases, with 12 bases between them. CDR1 and CDR2 (germline): MNHNY, SVGAGI (reference sequence). The CDR3 runs 14 residues. As DNA, the CDR3 is TGTGCCAGCATGGTTGTAGAAGATAATTCACCCCTCCACTTT. Amino acids: CASMVVEDNSPLHF.

V gene TRBV6-2 or TRBV6-3 combines with J gene TRBJ1-2, with D uncertain. The CDR3 is 14 residues long. The germline V and J ends were trimmed by 2 bases and 6 bases, with 13 bases remaining between them. Germline loops: CDR1 MNHEY, CDR2 SVGEGT. CDR3 region: CASSYGSLHNGYTF. Here the CDR3 DNA reads TGTGCCAGCAGTTACGGGAGCCTGCACAATGGCTACACCTTC.

The chain uses TRBV28 and TRBJ1-2; TRBD1 is a possible D gene (5 bases). Germline assignment: CDR1 MDHEN and CDR2 SYDVKM. V lost 8 bases and J lost 4, with 23 bases in between. The CDR3 is 16 residues long. CDR3 region: CASGEPRVIGPYGYTF. In nucleotides, the CDR3 is TGTGCCAGCGGAGAACCCAGGGTTATAGGACCCTATGGCTACACCTTC.

Turning to this clonotype: The junction shows a germline mismatch at one end, possibly a read error. The V call is TRBV6-2 or TRBV6-3, the J call TRBJ2-6; D may match TRBD1 or TRBD2 (5 bases each). CDR1 is MNHEY, CDR2 SVGEGT, per germline. This CDR3 is built from 15 residues. In nucleotides, the CDR3 is TGTGCCAGCTCGCGGGCGGTCTCTGGGGCCAACGTCCAGACTTTC. Its translation: CASSRAVSGANVQTF.

The rearrangement uses TRBV12-3 or TRBV12-4 and TRBJ1-1, with D unclear. Trimming removed 5 bases at V and 5 bases at J, with 15 bases between. CDR3 length equals 14 residues. The CDR3 nucleotides read TGTGCCAGCAGTCCCCAGAGGGTTAGGACTGAAGCTTTCTTT. Residues: CASSPQRVRTEAFF.

The rearrangement links TRBV2 to TRBJ1-5, with D unresolved. The CDR3 totals 17 residues. Per germline, CDR1 SNHLY and CDR2 FYNNEI. V was pared by 4 bases and J by 0 bases, with 16 bases between. CDR3 coding DNA: TGTGCCAGCAGTGCTATCCAGATACCGTATAGCAATCAGCCCCAGCATTTT. It codes for CASSAIQIPYSNQPQHF. The full variable domain, its missing parts supplied by reference TRBV2 and TRBJ1-5, is EPEVTQTPSHQVTQMGQEVILRCVPISNHLYFYWYRQILGQKVEFLVSFYNNEISEKSEIFDDQFSVERPDGSNFTLKIRSTKLEDSAMYFCASSAIQIPYSNQPQHFGDGTRLSIL.